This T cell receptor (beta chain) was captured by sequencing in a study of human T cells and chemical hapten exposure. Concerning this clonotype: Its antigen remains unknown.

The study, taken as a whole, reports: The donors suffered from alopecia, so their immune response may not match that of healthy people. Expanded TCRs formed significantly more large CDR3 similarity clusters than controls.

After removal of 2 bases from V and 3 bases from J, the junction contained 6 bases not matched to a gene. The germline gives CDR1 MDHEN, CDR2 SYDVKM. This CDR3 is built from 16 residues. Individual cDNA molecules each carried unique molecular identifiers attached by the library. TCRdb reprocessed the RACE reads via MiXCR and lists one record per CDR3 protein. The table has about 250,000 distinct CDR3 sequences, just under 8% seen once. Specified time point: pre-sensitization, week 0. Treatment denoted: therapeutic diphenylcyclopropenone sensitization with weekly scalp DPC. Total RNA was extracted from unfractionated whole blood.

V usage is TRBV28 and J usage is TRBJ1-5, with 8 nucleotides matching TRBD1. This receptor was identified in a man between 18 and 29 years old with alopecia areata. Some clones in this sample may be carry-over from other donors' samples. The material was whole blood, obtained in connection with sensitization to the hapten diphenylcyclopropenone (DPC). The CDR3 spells CASSLMAGGANQPQHF. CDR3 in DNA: TGTGCCAGCAGTTTAATGGCAGGGGGCGCCAATCAGCCCCAGCATTTT.